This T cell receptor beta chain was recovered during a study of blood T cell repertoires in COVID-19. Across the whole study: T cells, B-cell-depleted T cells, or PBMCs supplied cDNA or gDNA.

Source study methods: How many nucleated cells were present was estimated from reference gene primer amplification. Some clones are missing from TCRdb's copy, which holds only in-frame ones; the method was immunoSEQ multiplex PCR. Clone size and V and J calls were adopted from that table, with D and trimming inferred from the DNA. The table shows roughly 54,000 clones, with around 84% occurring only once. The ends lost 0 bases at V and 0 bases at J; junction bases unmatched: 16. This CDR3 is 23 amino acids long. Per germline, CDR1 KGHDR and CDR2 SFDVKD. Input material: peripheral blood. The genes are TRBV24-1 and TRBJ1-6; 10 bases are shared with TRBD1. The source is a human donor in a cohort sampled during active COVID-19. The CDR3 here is CATSDLGTGAVRLTASYNSPLHF. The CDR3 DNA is TGTGCCACCAGTGATTTGGGGACAGGGGCTGTGAGACTCACCGCCTCCTATAATTCACCCCTCCACTTT.